This T cell receptor beta chain came from a study of early T cells in non-severe SARS-CoV-2 infection. Background on the study: The chains were unpaired, and the sequenced material was bulk RNA from unsorted whole blood.

CDR3 length: 15 residues. The V end lost 1 base, the J end lost 1 base, and 10 bases lay between the germline ends. From germline, CDR1 is SGHTA and CDR2 FQGNSA. Whole-study results and caveats: Matches to VDJdb favored anti-spike CD8 responses and missed private and CD4 specificities.

As for this clonotype: Its antigen is not known.

In the library, individual cDNA molecules carried attached unique molecular identifiers. TCRdb used MiXCR to reprocess the 5' RACE reads, holding one entry per CDR3 protein. Seen here are 70,000 to 80,000 distinct CDR3 sequences, approximately 13% observed once, and the top ten hold approximately 2.6%. The receptor's source is an adult who was a healthcare worker with PCR-confirmed SARS-CoV-2 infection or an uninfected control (not recorded which). This material consisted of whole blood, taken at baseline. The chain uses TRBV7-2 and TRBJ1-1, with no clear D. The CDR3 coding sequence is TGTGCCAGCAGCTTAGTGCGGACTGCGAACACTGAAGCTTTCTTT. This gives the protein CASSLVRTANTEAFF.